This T cell receptor beta chain stems from a study of shared clonotypes between healthy human individuals. Study-level points and caveats: Unshared clonotypes carried lower generation probabilities than those common to all four donors.

Each sample came from a Caucasian adult donor living in Nashville, Tennessee. CD4+ cell separation produced CD45RA+ naive and CD45RA-negative memory subsets. As for this clone: The antigen remains unidentified.

The repertoire was sequenced with immunoSEQ multiplex PCR; TCRdb's copy has only in-frame clones and lacks some. The sample records 500,000 or so clones, about 96% being singletons. The CDR3 has 14 amino acids. CDR1 and CDR2 from the germline V gene are KGHSH and LQKENI. Germline trimming cut 6 bases from V and 2 bases from J; bases unmatched to any gene: 3. The chain has TRBV18 and TRBJ1-4; TRBD1 matches at 7 bases. This TCR came from a woman in her thirties in good health. Sequencing was carried out using naive CD4+ T cells sorted from blood. Subset indicated: CD45RA+ positively selected. The CDR3 DNA reads as TGTGCCAGCTCCAAGGGGGCTACTAATGAAAAACTGTTTTTT. As protein: CASSKGATNEKLFF.